A selection of T cell receptor beta chains follows, all from one sample in a study of regulatory T cells in long-lasting Graves disease. From the multiplex PCR reads, TCRdb called clonotypes with MiXCR, one entry per CDR3 protein. The sample holds 300,000 to 450,000 distinct CDR3 sequences; roughly 16% are singletons and the top ten take 22%. The material was peripheral blood mononuclear cells (PBMCs), obtained at new diagnosis, from a patient treated with antithyroid drugs. These receptors came from a female donor with Graves disease. CDR3s include the opening cysteine and the closing phenylalanine or tryptophan. D genes are given only for firm matches. Part of the rows lack a size; the others show once, few, many or a class for expanded clones.

>NA|NA|TRBJ1-1|TRBV4-3
TGCGCCAGCAGCGAATCGACAGTTATGAACACTGAAGCTTTCTTT
CASSESTVMNTEAFF
>TRBD1|many|TRBJ1-6|TRBV10-3
TGTGCCATCAGTGATCCAGGGGGTTCACCCCTCCACTTT
CAISDPGGSPLHF
>NA|many|TRBJ1-2|TRBV20-1
TGCAGTGCTCCCCTCAACAGGGCTAACTATGGCTACACCTTC
CSAPLNRANYGYTF
>NA|many|TRBJ1-1|TRBV2
TGTGCCAGCAGTCCCCTCGGCGCGGCTGAAGCTTTCTTT
CASSPLGAAEAFF
>TRBD2|NA|TRBJ2-7|TRBV5-6
TGTGCCAGCACCTACGGGAGGCGCCTCGAGCAGTACTTC
CASTYGRRLEQYF
>NA|many|TRBJ1-1|TRBV19
TGTGCCAGTAGTACGACAGACGCCCCACCTAACACTGAAGCTTTCTTT
CASSTTDAPPNTEAFF
>NA|many|TRBJ2-7|TRBV7-9
TGTGCCAGCAGCTTATGGGGAGCCTACGAGCAGTACTTC
CASSLWGAYEQYF
>TRBD1|many|TRBJ1-1|TRBV5-1
TGTGCCAGCAGCTTAGACAGGGGAACTGAAGCTTTCTTT
CASSLDRGTEAFF
>TRBD1|few|TRBJ2-2|TRBV5-1
TGCGCCAGCAGCCCGAGGGCGACAGGGGAAGGCGGGGAGCTGTTTTTT
CASSPRATGEGGELFF
>TRBD2|few|TRBJ2-1|TRBV24-1
TGTGCCACCAGTGAGACCGATGGGGGAGCTAGCGGGGGGGCCAATGAGCAGTTCTTC
CATSETDGGASGGANEQFF
>NA|many|TRBJ1-1|TRBV13
TGTGCCAGCAGCTCTTTACCGGAGAACACTGAAGCTTTCTTT
CASSSLPENTEAFF
>NA|many|TRBJ2-1|TRBV20-1
TGCAGTGCTAGAGCCGGAGGGAGGAGCAATGAGCAGTTCTTC
CSARAGGRSNEQFF
>NA|many|TRBJ2-1|TRBV4-3
TGCGCCAGCAGCCAAGAAGCGGCCAATGAGCAGTTCTTC
CASSQEAANEQFF
>TRBD2|many|TRBJ2-1|TRBV18
TGTGCCAGCTCCCAGTGGGCTAGCGGGAGGTACCAGCAGTTCTTC
CASSQWASGRYQQFF
>NA|NA|TRBJ2-3|TRBV7-2
TGTGCCAGCAGCTTAGATATGAGGAGCACAGATACGCAGTATTTT
CASSLDMRSTDTQYF
>NA|many|TRBJ1-2|TRBV7-8
TGTGCCAGCAGCCCGACCAGGGAACGCGGCTACACCTTC
CASSPTRERGYTF
>NA|few|TRBJ2-1|TRBV7-2
TGTGCCAGCAGCTTAGTTGTGCGGGACTCCACTAACAATGAGCAGTTCTTC
CASSLVVRDSTNNEQFF
>TRBD1|many|TRBJ2-3|TRBV20-1
TGCAGTCCCAGACAGGGGGCAGATACGCAGTATTTT
CSPRQGADTQYF
>NA|many|TRBJ1-2|TRBV12-3/TRBV12-4
TGTGCCAGCAGTTTAGTGGAGTCCCTCTATGGCTACACCTTC
CASSLVESLYGYTF
>TRBD1|NA|TRBJ1-5|TRBV9
TGTGCCAGCAGCAGAGGGGACAGGGTCAATCTAAATCAGCCCCAGCATTTT
CASSRGDRVNLNQPQHF
>NA|many|TRBJ2-2|TRBV5-5
TGTGCCAGCAGCTTGTTCACCGGGGAGCTGTTTTTT
CASSLFTGELFF
>NA|many|TRBJ1-2|TRBV7-2
TGTGCCAGCAGCTTAGGGTTGGTGGCCTTGACCTATGGCTACACCTTC
CASSLGLVALTYGYTF
>NA|many|TRBJ2-5|TRBV12-3/TRBV12-4
TGTGCCAGCAGTTCTCCCATACAAGAGACCCAGTACTTC
CASSSPIQETQYF
>NA|NA|TRBJ2-2|TRBV5-4
TGTGCCAGCAGCTTGGTTATGGGTACCGGGGAGCTGTTTTTT
CASSLVMGTGELFF
>NA|many|TRBJ2-3|TRBV5-1
TGCGCCAGCAGCTTGACAAATCAGGGGCGGTTCAGCACAGATACGCAGTATTTT
CASSLTNQGRFSTDTQYF
>TRBD2|NA|TRBJ2-1|TRBV29-1
TGCAGCGGTTATGGGGCTAGCGGCCACAATTTTACATACAATGAGCAGTTCTTC
CSGYGASGHNFTYNEQFF
>NA|many|TRBJ2-7|TRBV28
TGTGCCACCAACCGTGGTGGCGAAGGCTACGAGCAGTACTTC
CATNRGGEGYEQYF
>TRBD1|NA|TRBJ1-1|TRBV3-1
TGTGCCAGCAGTAGCCAGGGGGGCCGCTCTGAAGCTTTCTTT
CASSSQGGRSEAFF
>TRBD1|NA|TRBJ1-3|TRBV25-1
TGTGCCAGCAGTGGATCTGCGAGAGGGGGCAGTGGAAACACCATATATTTT
CASSGSARGGSGNTIYF
>NA|many|TRBJ2-1|TRBV28
TGTGCCAGCAGTATAACAGGGAAGAATGAGCAGTTCTTC
CASSITGKNEQFF
>NA|many|TRBJ1-2|TRBV15
TGTGCCACCAGCAGAGAGTTAGAGGGCGGCTACACCTTC
CATSRELEGGYTF
>TRBD2|few|TRBJ2-1|TRBV4-2
TGTGCCAGCAGCCCCCGGCTGTTAGCGGGGGGGAACAATGAGCAGCTCTTC
CASSPRLLAGGNNEQLF
>NA|many|TRBJ1-1|TRBV12-3/TRBV12-4
TGTGCCAGCACACTCGGGTTAGGGGCTTTCTTT
CASTLGLGAFF
>NA|many|TRBJ2-3|TRBV5-1
TGCGCCAGCAGCTTGGAGGGGCAGACAGGCCCGTCCGCAGATACGCAGTATTTT
CASSLEGQTGPSADTQYF
>TRBD1|many|TRBJ1-1|TRBV5-1
TGCGCCAGCAGCACGGGACAGGGTTACACTGAAGCTTTCTTT
CASSTGQGYTEAFF
>TRBD2|NA|TRBJ2-1|TRBV4-1
TGCGCCAGCAGCCAAGTCCGTCTAGCGGGGGGTCATGAGCAGTTCTTC
CASSQVRLAGGHEQFF
>NA|many|TRBJ2-1|TRBV7-7
TGTGCCAGCAGCCCCGGGCCTACTGAGGGCAATGAGCAGTTCTTC
CASSPGPTEGNEQFF
>NA|many|TRBJ2-7|TRBV28
TGTGCCAGCGTTCCCGAGCGGAACTCCTACGAGCAGTACTTC
CASVPERNSYEQYF
>NA|few|TRBJ2-7|TRBV27
TGTGCCAGCAGTTCCGGCCCCTCCGGGCAGGGAGGCCCCCAGTCCTACGAGCAGTACTTC
CASSSGPSGQGGPQSYEQYF
>NA|many|TRBJ1-1|TRBV2
TGTGCCAGCAGGATTGAGGGAGTTGGGCGTACTGAAGCTTTCTTT
CASRIEGVGRTEAFF
>NA|NA|TRBJ2-3|TRBV20-1
TGCAGTGCTAGAGATCCGACAGATACGCAGTATTTT
CSARDPTDTQYF
>NA|NA|TRBJ2-2|TRBV27
TGTGCCACCCAGACAGGAGTCAACACCGGGGAGCTGTTTTTT
CATQTGVNTGELFF
>NA|many|TRBJ1-3|TRBV2
TGTGCCAGCACCCGGAAGGGACTTTCTGGAAACACCATATATTTT
CASTRKGLSGNTIYF
>TRBD2|few|TRBJ2-2|TRBV12-3/TRBV12-4
TGTGCCAGCAGCCCCCCGTTGGGGCGGGAGGGCCGGGGCACCGGGGAGCTGTTTTTT
CASSPPLGREGRGTGELFF
>TRBD1|few|TRBJ1-1|TRBV7-3
TGTGCCAGCAGCGGGGACAGGACCACTGAAGCTTTCTTT
CASSGDRTTEAFF
>NA|few|TRBJ1-4|TRBV7-2
TGTGCCAGCAGCTTAAACAGGGACGGTGAAAAACTGTTTTTT
CASSLNRDGEKLFF
>NA|few|TRBJ2-5|TRBV10-2
TGCGCCAGCAGGCCCGGGACAATCGGGGAGACCCAGTACTTC
CASRPGTIGETQYF
>NA|NA|TRBJ2-1|TRBV20-1
TGCAGTGCCGAGAGGGGGGGGGCGGGGCCCCTCCTTTACAATGAGCAGTTCTTC
CSAERGGAGPLLYNEQFF